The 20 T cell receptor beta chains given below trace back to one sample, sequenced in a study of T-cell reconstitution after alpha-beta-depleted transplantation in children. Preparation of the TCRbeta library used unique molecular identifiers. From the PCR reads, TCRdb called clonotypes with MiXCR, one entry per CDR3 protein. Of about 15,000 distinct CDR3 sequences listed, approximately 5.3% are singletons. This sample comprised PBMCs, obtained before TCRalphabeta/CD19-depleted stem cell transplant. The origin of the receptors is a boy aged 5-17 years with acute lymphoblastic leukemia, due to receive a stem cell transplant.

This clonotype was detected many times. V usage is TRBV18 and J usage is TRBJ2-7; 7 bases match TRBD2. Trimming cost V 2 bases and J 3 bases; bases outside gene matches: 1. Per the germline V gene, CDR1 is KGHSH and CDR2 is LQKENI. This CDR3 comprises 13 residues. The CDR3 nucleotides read TGTGCCAGCTCACCAGGCGGGAGCTACGAGCAGTACTTC. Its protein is CASSPGGSYEQYF.

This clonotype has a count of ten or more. The CDR3 DNA is TGTGCCAGCAGCCTAGTAACTGTGGGTAATTCACCCCTCCACTTT. The encoded protein is CASSLVTVGNSPLHF. This chain joins TRBV28 and TRBJ1-6; D unclear. Looked up from germline, CDR1 is MDHEN and CDR2 is SYDVKM. Trimming pared 6 bases from V and 6 bases from J, leaving 15 bases between. The CDR3 loop spans 15 amino acids.

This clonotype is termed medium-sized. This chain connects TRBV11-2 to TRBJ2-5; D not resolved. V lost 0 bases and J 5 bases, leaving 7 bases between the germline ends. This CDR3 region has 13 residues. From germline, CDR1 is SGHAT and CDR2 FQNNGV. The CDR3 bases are TGTGCCAGCAGCTTAGAAGTCCGGGAGACCCAGTACTTC. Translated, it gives CASSLEVRETQYF.

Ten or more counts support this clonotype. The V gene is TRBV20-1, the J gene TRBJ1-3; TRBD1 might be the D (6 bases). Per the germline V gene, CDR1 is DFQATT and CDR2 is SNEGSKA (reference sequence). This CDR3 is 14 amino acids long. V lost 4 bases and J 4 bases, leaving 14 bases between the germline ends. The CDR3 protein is CSAIRDIVGNTIYF. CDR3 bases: TGCAGTGCTATCCGGGACATAGTGGGAAACACCATATATTTT.

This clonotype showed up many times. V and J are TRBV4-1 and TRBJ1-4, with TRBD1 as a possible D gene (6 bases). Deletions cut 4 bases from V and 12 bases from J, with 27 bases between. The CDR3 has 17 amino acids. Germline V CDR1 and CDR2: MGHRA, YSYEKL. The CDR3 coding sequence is TGCGCCAGCAGCCCCGCCCAGAGGGGGAGTGGGACGAAGGAACTGTTTTTT. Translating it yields CASSPAQRGSGTKELFF.

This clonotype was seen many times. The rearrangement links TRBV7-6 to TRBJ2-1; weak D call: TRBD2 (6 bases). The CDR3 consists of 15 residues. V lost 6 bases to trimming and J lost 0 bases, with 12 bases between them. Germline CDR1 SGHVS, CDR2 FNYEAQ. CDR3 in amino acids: CASRLGGSSYNEQFF. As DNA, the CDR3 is TGTGCCAGCAGGCTCGGGGGATCCTCCTACAATGAGCAGTTCTTC.

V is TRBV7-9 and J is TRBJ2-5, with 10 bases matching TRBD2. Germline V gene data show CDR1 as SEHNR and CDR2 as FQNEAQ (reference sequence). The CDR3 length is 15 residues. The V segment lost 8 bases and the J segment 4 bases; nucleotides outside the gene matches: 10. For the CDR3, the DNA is TGTGCCAGCTCCGGGGTAGCGGGAGGAGGAGAGACCCAGTACTTC. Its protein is CASSGVAGGGETQYF.

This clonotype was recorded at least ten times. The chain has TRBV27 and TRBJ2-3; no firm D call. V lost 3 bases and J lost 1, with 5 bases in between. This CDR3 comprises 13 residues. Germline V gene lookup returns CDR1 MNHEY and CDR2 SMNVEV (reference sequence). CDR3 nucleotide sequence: TGTGCCAGCAGTTTCAGGCGCACAGATACGCAGTATTTT. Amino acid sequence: CASSFRRTDTQYF.

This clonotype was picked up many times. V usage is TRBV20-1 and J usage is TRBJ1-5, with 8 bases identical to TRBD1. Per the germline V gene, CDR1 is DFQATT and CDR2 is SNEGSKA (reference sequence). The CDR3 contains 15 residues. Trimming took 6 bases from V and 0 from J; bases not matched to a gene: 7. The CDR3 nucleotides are TGCAGTGCCATCACAGGGGGTTATAGCAATCAGCCCCAGCATTTT. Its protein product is CSAITGGYSNQPQHF.

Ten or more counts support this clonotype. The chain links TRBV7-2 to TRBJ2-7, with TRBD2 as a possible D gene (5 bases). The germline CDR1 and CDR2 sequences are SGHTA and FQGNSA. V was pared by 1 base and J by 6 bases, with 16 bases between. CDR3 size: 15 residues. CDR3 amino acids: CASSLDWGPRGEQYF. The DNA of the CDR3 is TGTGCCAGCAGCTTAGATTGGGGTCCCCGGGGCGAGCAGTACTTC.

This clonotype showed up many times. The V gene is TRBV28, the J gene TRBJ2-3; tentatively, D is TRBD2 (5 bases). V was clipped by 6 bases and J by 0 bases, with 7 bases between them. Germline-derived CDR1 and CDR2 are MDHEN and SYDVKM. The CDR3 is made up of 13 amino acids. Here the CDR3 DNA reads TGTGCCAGCAGGAGGGATAGCACAGATACGCAGTATTTT. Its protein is CASRRDSTDTQYF.

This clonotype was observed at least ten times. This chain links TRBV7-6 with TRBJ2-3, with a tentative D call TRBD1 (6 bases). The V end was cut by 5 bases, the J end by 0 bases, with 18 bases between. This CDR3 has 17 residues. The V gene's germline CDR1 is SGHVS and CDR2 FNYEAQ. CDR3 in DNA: TGTGCCAGCAGCACCTGGACAGCCTTAGGCAGCACAGATACGCAGTATTTT. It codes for CASSTWTALGSTDTQYF.

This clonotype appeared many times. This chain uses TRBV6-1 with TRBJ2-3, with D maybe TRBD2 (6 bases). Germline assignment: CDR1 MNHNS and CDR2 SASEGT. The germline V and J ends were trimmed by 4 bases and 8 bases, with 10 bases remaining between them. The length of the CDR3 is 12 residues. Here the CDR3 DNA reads TGTGCCAGCAGTGGGGGGGTGGTTACGCAGTATTTT. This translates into CASSGGVVTQYF.

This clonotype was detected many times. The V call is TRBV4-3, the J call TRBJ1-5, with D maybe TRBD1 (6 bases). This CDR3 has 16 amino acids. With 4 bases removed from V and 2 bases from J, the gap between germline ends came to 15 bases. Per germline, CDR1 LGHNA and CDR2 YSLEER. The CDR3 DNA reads TGCGCCAGCAGCCCACGAACAGGGTCGGGCAATCAGCCCCAGCATTTT. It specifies CASSPRTGSGNQPQHF.

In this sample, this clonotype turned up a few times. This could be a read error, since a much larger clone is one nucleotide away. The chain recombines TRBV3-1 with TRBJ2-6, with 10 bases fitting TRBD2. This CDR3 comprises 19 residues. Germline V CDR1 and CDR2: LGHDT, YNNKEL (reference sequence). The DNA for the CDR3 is TGTGCCACCAGCCCTGAAGAGCGGGAGGGTAGCTCTGGGGCCAACGTCCTGACTTTC. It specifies CATSPEEREGSSGANVLTF. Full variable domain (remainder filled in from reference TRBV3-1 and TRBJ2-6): DTAVSQTPKYLVTQMGNDKSIKCEQNLGHDTMYWYKQDSKKFLKIMFSYNNKELIINETVPNRFSPKSPDKAHLNLHINSLELGDSAVYFCATSPEEREGSSGANVLTFGAGSRLTVL.

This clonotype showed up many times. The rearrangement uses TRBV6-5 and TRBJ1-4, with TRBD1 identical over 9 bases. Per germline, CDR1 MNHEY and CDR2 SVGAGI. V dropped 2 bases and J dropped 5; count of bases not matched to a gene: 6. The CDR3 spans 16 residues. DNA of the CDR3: TGTGCCAGCAGTTACACTGGGGGACAGGGAAATGAAAAACTGTTTTTT. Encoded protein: CASSYTGGQGNEKLFF.

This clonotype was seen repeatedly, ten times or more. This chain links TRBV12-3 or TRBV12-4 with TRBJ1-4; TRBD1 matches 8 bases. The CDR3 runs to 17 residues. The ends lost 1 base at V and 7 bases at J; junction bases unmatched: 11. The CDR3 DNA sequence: TGTGCCAGCAGTTTAGATGCGACAGGGGCGATGCGTGAAAAACTGTTTTTT. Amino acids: CASSLDATGAMREKLFF.

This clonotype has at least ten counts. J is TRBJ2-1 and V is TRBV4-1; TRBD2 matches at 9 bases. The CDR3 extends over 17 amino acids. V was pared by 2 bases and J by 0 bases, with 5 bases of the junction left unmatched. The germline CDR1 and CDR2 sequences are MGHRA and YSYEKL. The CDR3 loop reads CASSQPFSGGSYNEQFF. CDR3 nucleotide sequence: TGCGCCAGCAGCCAACCCTTTAGCGGGGGCTCCTACAATGAGCAGTTCTTC.

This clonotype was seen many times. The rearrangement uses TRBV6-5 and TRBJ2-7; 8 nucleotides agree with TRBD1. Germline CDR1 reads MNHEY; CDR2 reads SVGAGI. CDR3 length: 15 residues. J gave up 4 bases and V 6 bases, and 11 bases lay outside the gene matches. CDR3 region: CASSLRTGTTYEQYF. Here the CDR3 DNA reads TGTGCCAGCAGCCTCAGGACAGGGACGACATACGAGCAGTACTTC.

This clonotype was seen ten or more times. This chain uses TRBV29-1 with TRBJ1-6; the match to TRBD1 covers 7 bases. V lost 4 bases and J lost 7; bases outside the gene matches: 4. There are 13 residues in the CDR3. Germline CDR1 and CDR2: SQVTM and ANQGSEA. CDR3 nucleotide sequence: TGCAGCGTTGGGGAGGGGGCCAATTCACCCCTCCACTTT. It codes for CSVGEGANSPLHF.